The clone carrying this T cell receptor beta chain was observed once. This entry comes from a study of T cell responses to AZD1222 COVID-19 vaccine. Sequencing was performed with immunoSEQ multiplex PCR; in TCRdb, only in-frame clones are kept and a portion is missing. The profile covers over 75,000 clones, with 85% to 90% appearing a single time and under 3% taken by the ten largest. Sequences were derived from peripheral blood, sampled 28 days after the second AZD1222 dose. The sequence derives from an adult who received the AZD1222 COVID-19 vaccine.

As DNA, the CDR3 is TGTGCCAGCACAGGGACCCCTGACTCACCCCTCCACTTT. As protein: CASTGTPDSPLHF. The chain uses TRBV6-5 and TRBJ1-6, with a tentative D call TRBD1 (5 bases). CDR1 is MNHEY and CDR2 is SVGAGI in the germline V gene. Trimming removed 7 bases at V and 10 bases at J, with 14 bases between. The CDR3 has 13 amino acids.